This T cell receptor beta chain came from a study of blood T cell repertoires in COVID-19. About the study: PBMCs, B-cell-depleted T cells, or T cells were the source of the cDNA or gDNA that made up the material.

A few counts support this clone. The CDR3 loop spans 14 amino acids. V was pared by 7 bases and J by 5 bases, with 7 bases of the junction left unmatched. The germline V gene encodes CDR1 SNHLY and CDR2 FYNNEI. Sequencing was performed with immunoSEQ multiplex PCR; in TCRdb, only in-frame clones are kept and a portion is missing. This table has tens of thousands of clones, about 90% appearing once. Sequencing used peripheral blood. This clonotype originated in a woman in her fifties or sixties with active or convalescent COVID-19. This rearrangement joins TRBV2 to TRBJ2-1; TRBD2 aligns across 8 bases. CDR3 region: CASTRLARNNEQFF. Here the CDR3 DNA reads TGTGCCAGCACTCGACTAGCGAGAAACAATGAGCAGTTCTTC.